In this sample, the clone carrying this T cell receptor (beta chain) turned up a few times. This CDR3 has 13 residues. Unmatched junction bases numbered 9, after V lost 6 bases and J lost 8 bases. Germline CDR1 and CDR2: SQVTM and ANQGSEA. TCRdb processed the RT-PCR reads anew with MiXCR; each CDR3 protein has one entry. The sample has more than 550,000 distinct CDR3 sequences; approximately 15% are singletons. Sequenced material: memory CD4+ T cells from blood. This TCR was recovered from a female donor in good health, serving as a healthy control. This sequence joins TRBV29-1 and TRBJ1-2; TRBD1 aligns across 10 bases. As DNA, the CDR3 is TGCAGCGTGTTCGGACAGGGGGGGTACGGCTACACCTTC. Protein: CSVFGQGGYGYTF.